This entry lists 3 T cell receptor beta chains sequenced from one sample in a study of T cells in Graves' hyperthyroidism and ophthalmopathy. From RNA transcripts, TCR beta CDR3 regions were amplified. HTBI primers were used for first-round RT-PCR of the TCR CDR3. TCRdb recomputed calls from the multiplex PCR reads with MiXCR, one row per CDR3 protein. The profile shows hundreds of thousands of distinct CDR3 sequences, approximately 15% of them singletons. The material sequenced was blood. Receptors originate from a woman aged 25 to 39 with Graves' hyperthyroidism that later progressed to Graves' ophthalmopathy.

Turning to this clonotype: This may be a read error, as it is one base from a much larger clone. The chain couples TRBV24-1 to TRBJ2-1; D gene ambiguous. V was cut by 5 bases and J by 0 bases, with 13 bases left in between. The germline CDR1 and CDR2 sequences are KGHDR and SFDVKD. The CDR3 length is 16 residues. The CDR3 region has the DNA TGTGCCACCAGTGGATTGGCGGTCAGCTCCTACAATGAGCAGTTCTTC. It encodes CATSGLAVSSYNEQFF.

This clonotype appeared many times. The chain combines TRBV5-6 with TRBJ1-4; D is undetermined. V dropped 4 bases and J dropped 7 bases, with 8 bases sitting between them. Germline CDR1 reads SGHDT; CDR2 reads YYEEEE. This CDR3 is built from 12 residues. The CDR3 here is CASSLRTEKLFF. In nucleotides, the CDR3 is TGTGCCAGCAGCCTTCGGACTGAAAAACTGTTTTTT. Full variable domain (outside the CDR3, taken from reference TRBV5-6 and TRBJ1-4): DAGVTQSPTHLIKTRGQQVTLRCSPKSGHDTVSWYQQALGQGPQFIFQYYEEEERQRGNFPDRFSGHQFPNYSSELNVNALLLGDSALYLCASSLRTEKLFFGSGTQLSVL.

The gene calls are TRBV7-2 and TRBJ2-7; D unresolved. This CDR3 spans 14 amino acids. The germline V gene has CDR1 SGHTA and CDR2 FQGNSA. The CDR3 region has the DNA TGTGCCAGCAGCTTGGGCTACAACTCCTACGAGCTGTACGTC. As protein: CASSLGYNSYELYV.